The 10 T cell receptor beta chains in this list originate from one sample, sequenced in a study of shared clonotypes between healthy human individuals. The naive CD8 population came from CD45RO-negative cells selected for CCR7, without terminally differentiated effector memory CD45RA+ cells. Some clones are missing from TCRdb's copy, which holds only in-frame ones; the method was immunoSEQ multiplex PCR. The data show more than 2 million clones, 93% seen once. The specimen was naive CD8+ T cells from PBMCs. The receptors stem from a man aged 18-30 years in good health. Some clones in this sample may be carry-over from other donors' samples.

The rearrangement links TRBV19 to TRBJ2-7; TRBD1 agrees at 7 bases. Germline assignment: CDR1 LNHDA and CDR2 SQIVND (reference sequence). V was clipped by 4 bases and J by 5 bases; unmatched bases: 8. This CDR3 spans 14 amino acids. For the CDR3, the DNA is TGTGCCAGTAGTAGTAAGACAGGGTTAAACGAGCAGTACTTC. As protein: CASSSKTGLNEQYF.

The rearrangement uses TRBV29-1 and TRBJ2-7, with 7 bases lining up with TRBD2. With 0 bases clipped from V and 2 bases from J, the junction kept 7 bases outside the gene matches. This CDR3 is 15 amino acids long. In germline, CDR1 is SQVTM, CDR2 ANQGSEA. CDR3 sequence (DNA): TGCAGCGTTGAAGATTGGAGTAGCGGGCCCTACGAGCAGTACTTC. Amino acids: CSVEDWSSGPYEQYF.

The genes are TRBV19 and TRBJ1-2, with 7 bases lining up with TRBD1. CDR3 length: 14 amino acids. Germline values: CDR1 LNHDA, CDR2 SQIVND (reference sequence). V lost 6 bases and J lost 4; bases outside the gene matches: 8. The CDR3 region has the DNA TGTGCCAGTAGCTCCCCAGGGGGGAGCTATGGCTACACCTTC. Translation gives CASSSPGGSYGYTF.

J is TRBJ2-5 and V is TRBV28, with a tentative D call TRBD2 (7 bases). The V end was cut by 7 bases, the J end by 3 bases, with 12 bases between. Germline-derived CDR1 and CDR2 are MDHEN and SYDVKM. The length of the CDR3 is 13 residues. CDR3: CASTRGGEETQYF. CDR3 in DNA: TGTGCCAGCACCCGCGGGGGCGAAGAGACCCAGTACTTC.

The V call is TRBV27, the J call TRBJ2-1; 9 bases fit TRBD2. The CDR3 length is 14 residues. Germline assignment: CDR1 MNHEY and CDR2 SMNVEV (reference sequence). The V segment lost 3 bases and the J segment 12 bases; nucleotides outside the gene matches: 9. The CDR3 region is CASSLLAGFGGQFF. DNA for the CDR3: TGTGCCAGCAGTTTGCTAGCGGGGTTCGGTGGGCAGTTCTTC.

V gene TRBV27 combines with J gene TRBJ2-7; TRBD2 matches 7 bases. Germline CDR1 and CDR2: MNHEY and SMNVEV (reference sequence). With 5 bases clipped from V and 3 bases from J, the junction kept 13 bases outside the gene matches. CDR3 length: 16 amino acids. The CDR3 region has the DNA TGTGCCAGCAGTCCCTCCCGGGGGGTATTTGGCTACGAGCAGTACTTC. Translation gives CASSPSRGVFGYEQYF.

The rearrangement uses TRBV28 and TRBJ1-1; 8 positions match TRBD1. The CDR3 totals 16 residues. V was clipped by 4 bases and J by 5 bases; unmatched bases: 12. The germline V gene has CDR1 MDHEN and CDR2 SYDVKM. The chain's CDR3 is CASSSASWTGRTEAFF. The CDR3 region has the DNA TGTGCCAGCAGTTCAGCCTCGTGGACAGGGCGGACTGAAGCTTTCTTT.

The J gene is TRBJ2-1, the V gene TRBV27, with no clear D. The length of the CDR3 is 15 residues. Trimming took off 2 bases at V and 3 bases at J, with 11 bases between the two ends. The V gene's germline CDR1 is MNHEY and CDR2 SMNVEV (reference sequence). The CDR3 reads CASSLGVSGYNEQFF. The CDR3 DNA reads TGTGCCAGCAGTTTAGGAGTTTCTGGCTACAATGAGCAGTTCTTC.

The gene calls are TRBV7-9 and TRBJ2-7, with 7 bases aligning to TRBD1. The germline gives CDR1 SEHNR, CDR2 FQNEAQ (reference sequence). CDR3 length equals 15 residues. The V segment lost 1 base and the J segment 3 bases; nucleotides outside the gene matches: 6. In nucleotides, the CDR3 is TGTGCCAGCAGCTTAGAAAGGCAGGGGGTCTACGAGCAGTACTTC. Translating gives CASSLERQGVYEQYF.

V usage is TRBV30 and J usage is TRBJ1-4, with a possible D match to TRBD1 (5 bases). V was pared by 3 bases and J by 7 bases, with 12 bases between. The CDR3 consists of 13 residues. Germline CDR1 GTSNPN, CDR2 SVGIG (reference sequence). The chain's CDR3 is CAWRGLSGEKLFF. The CDR3 coding sequence is TGTGCCTGGAGGGGGCTTTCTGGTGAAAAACTGTTTTTT.